The clone carrying this T cell receptor beta chain was counted only a few times. These data originate in a study of brain metastases from non-small cell lung cancer. Method: immunoSEQ multiplex PCR; TCRdb's copy keeps in-frame clones and lacks some. This repertoire shows a few thousand clones, roughly four fifths found once; its top ten account for about 7.2%. V shed 1 base and J shed 0 bases, with 9 bases lying between them. CDR1 is SNHLY, CDR2 FYNNEI, per germline. The CDR3 consists of 16 residues. Sequences were obtained from tissue from a brain metastasis. The V and J genes are TRBV2 and TRBJ2-2, with D possibly matching TRBD1 (5 bases). The receptor's source is a donor over 35 with non-small cell lung cancer. This CDR3 is CASSEDGHTNTGELFF. CDR3 sequence (DNA): TGTGCCAGCAGTGAAGACGGACACACGAACACCGGGGAGCTGTTTTTT.